Shown below are 2 T cell receptor beta chains from a single sample sequenced in a study of metastatic and nonmetastatic thyroid tumors. No patient received treatment before thyroid surgery. TCRdb re-called the PCR reads with MiXCR. The sample records approximately 14,000 clones, 3% to 4.5% being singletons. Sequencing was performed on tumor tissue. These receptor sequences come from a female donor with papillary thyroid cancer or a benign thyroid nodule (not recorded which). Some clones in this sample may be carry-over from other donors' samples.

The CDR3 DNA is TGTGCCAGCAGTTCGGCGGGGAACTATGCCAATGAGCAGTTCTTC. Protein sequence: CASSSAGNYANEQFF. The J gene is TRBJ2-1, the V gene TRBV6-5, with D tentatively TRBD2 (6 bases). Looked up from germline, CDR1 is MNHEY and CDR2 is SVGAGI. V was cut by 4 bases and J by 6 bases, with 16 bases left in between. The CDR3 loop spans 15 amino acids.

The rearrangement joins TRBV6-5 to TRBJ2-3; 12 nucleotides match TRBD1. Per germline, CDR1 MNHEY and CDR2 SVGAGI. Trimming took 2 bases from V and 4 from J; bases not matched to a gene: 1. There are 15 residues in the CDR3. The CDR3 sequence: CASSYGTGGADTQYF. CDR3 in DNA: TGTGCCAGCAGTTACGGGACAGGGGGCGCAGATACGCAGTATTTT.